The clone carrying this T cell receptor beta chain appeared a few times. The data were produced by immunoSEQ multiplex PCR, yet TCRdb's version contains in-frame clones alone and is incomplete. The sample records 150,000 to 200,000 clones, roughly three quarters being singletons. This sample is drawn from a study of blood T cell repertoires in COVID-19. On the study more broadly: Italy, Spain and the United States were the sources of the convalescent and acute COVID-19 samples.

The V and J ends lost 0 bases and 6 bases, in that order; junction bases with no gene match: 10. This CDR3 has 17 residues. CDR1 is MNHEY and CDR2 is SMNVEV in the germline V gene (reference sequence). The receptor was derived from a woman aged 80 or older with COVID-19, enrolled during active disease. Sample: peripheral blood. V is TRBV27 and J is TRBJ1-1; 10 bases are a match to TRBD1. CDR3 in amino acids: CASSLSKRQGAGSEAFF. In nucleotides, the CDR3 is TGTGCCAGCAGTTTATCAAAGAGACAGGGGGCGGGGTCTGAAGCTTTCTTT.